This T cell receptor (beta chain) was sequenced for a study of CD8+ T cells in alopecia areata. Study conclusions and caveats: Normal scalp had lower clonality than lesional scalp, with alopecia totalis/universalis lesions showing this most strongly. Scalp sequencing captures resident alphabeta T cells of normal skin too. Possibly because of HLA-related factors, TCR sharing was less clear across patients than in mice.

Worth noting for this clone: What it recognizes is unknown.

CD4+ cells underwent sorting into CD25+CD127- cells for five patients. PBMCs were stained for CD3, CD4 and CD8, and CD4+ and CD8+ T cells were sorted. cDNA reverse transcribed from extracted RNA served as the sequencing template. The data were produced by immunoSEQ multiplex PCR, yet TCRdb's version contains in-frame clones alone and is incomplete. This sample carries tens of thousands of clones, less than 70% of them seen once, and the ten largest clones take 4.5%. Looked up from germline, CDR1 is GTSNPN and CDR2 is SVGIG (reference sequence). V lost 0 bases and J 1 base, leaving 6 bases between the germline ends. The CDR3 is 13 residues long.

V is TRBV30 and J is TRBJ1-1; unclear D gene. The sequence came from a human donor with alopecia areata. Source material: CD4+ Tregs sorted from blood. This chain's CDR3 is CAWSVHQNTEAFF. CDR3 nucleotides: TGTGCCTGGAGTGTACACCAGAACACTGAAGCTTTCTTT.